What follows are 9 T cell receptor beta chains derived from one specimen sequenced in a study of regulatory T cells in long-lasting Graves disease. The TCR beta library used iRepertoire HTBI primers with Arm-PCR amplification of CDR3. MiXCR was run by TCRdb on the multiplex PCR reads, yielding one entry per CDR3 protein. The sample shows about 330,000 distinct CDR3 sequences, roughly 15% of them seen only once. Noted time point: newly diagnosed GD, antithyroid drugs for less than 3 months. Researchers made the TCR library from RNA that was extracted from PBMCs. These sequences were also reported in another study, on T cells in Graves' hyperthyroidism and ophthalmopathy.

The source was peripheral blood mononuclear cells (PBMCs), collected at new diagnosis, from a patient treated with antithyroid drugs. These receptors were obtained from a woman under 30 with Graves disease.

About this clonotype itself: Sequence at one end of the junction differs from germline and may be a read error. This chain uses TRBV7-3 with TRBJ2-1; 7 bases are a match to TRBD2. The CDR3 covers 13 residues. In germline, CDR1 is SGHTA, CDR2 FQGTGA. CDR3 residues: CAGSLSQTSLQFF. The CDR3 nucleotides are TGTGCCGGCAGCTTAAGCCAGACTAGCTTACAGTTCTTC.

This clonotype was seen only a few times. The rearrangement uses TRBV9 and TRBJ2-5; 11 positions match TRBD2. The germline gives CDR1 SGDLS, CDR2 YYNGEE. CDR3 length equals 15 residues. V trimming: 4 bases; J trimming: 5 bases; junction bases outside the gene matches: 7. This CDR3 reads CASSREASGRETQYF. DNA of the CDR3: TGTGCCAGCAGCAGGGAGGCTAGCGGGAGGGAGACCCAGTACTTC.

This clonotype has a count of ten or more. The V gene is TRBV28, the J gene TRBJ2-4; D call uncertain. The CDR3 consists of 14 residues. The germline V gene encodes CDR1 MDHEN and CDR2 SYDVKM. Trimming stripped 3 bases from V and 7 bases from J, with 13 bases between. The CDR3 DNA reads as TGTGCCAGCAGTTTGCAAGGGCTGGAGAACATTCAGTACTTC. Residues: CASSLQGLENIQYF.

This chain links TRBV2 with TRBJ2-5; 9 bases align to TRBD1. Germline trimming cut 6 bases from V and 2 bases from J; bases unmatched to any gene: 7. CDR3 length: 15 residues. Germline CDR1 is SNHLY and CDR2 is FYNNEI. CDR3 coding DNA: TGTGCCAGCAGGCCGGGACAGGGAGAACAAGAGACCCAGTACTTC. Its protein product is CASRPGQGEQETQYF.

The table lists this clonotype with a few counts. This may stem from a read error, because a much larger clone lies one nucleotide away. This chain uses TRBV4-2 with TRBJ1-1; D gene unclear. The V gene lost 1 base and the J gene lost 3 bases, with 6 bases spanning the gap. This CDR3 is 13 amino acids long. Per germline, CDR1 LGHNA and CDR2 YNFKEQ. The CDR3 spells CASSQAGDTEAFF. As DNA, the CDR3 is TGTGCCAGCAGCCAAGCTGGGGACACTGAAGCTTTCTTT.

This clonotype was counted only a few times. The chain is built from TRBV20-1 and TRBJ2-1; TRBD2 matches 8 bases. The ends lost 1 base at V and 5 bases at J; junction bases unmatched: 7. This CDR3 spans 15 amino acids. Per the germline V gene, CDR1 is DFQATT and CDR2 is SNEGSKA (reference sequence). For the CDR3, the DNA is TGCAGTGCTAGAGCTCTTGCGGGACTAGACAATGAGCAGTTCTTC. Translated, it gives CSARALAGLDNEQFF.

This clonotype came up many times. Here the CDR3 reads CASSGRPTSGGEETQYF. Here the CDR3 DNA reads TGTGCCAGCAGTGGGCGACCGACTAGCGGGGGGGAAGAGACCCAGTACTTC. The chain employs TRBV2 and TRBJ2-5; 14 nucleotides align to TRBD2. Germline CDR1 reads SNHLY; CDR2 reads FYNNEI. V shed 4 bases and J 3 bases; nucleotides not matched to a gene: 7. This CDR3 comprises 17 residues.

There are a few counts of this clonotype. This chain links TRBV19 with TRBJ1-5, with D tentatively TRBD1 (6 bases). Trimming left V 4 bases short and J 7 bases short, with 17 bases between. CDR3 length: 15 amino acids. Germline CDR1 LNHDA, CDR2 SQIVND (reference sequence). The CDR3 is CASSTLGGEGQPQHF. The CDR3 nucleotides read TGTGCCAGTAGTACCCTCGGGGGCGAAGGACAGCCCCAGCATTTT.

The rearrangement links TRBV5-1 to TRBJ2-3; the match to TRBD2 covers 7 bases. The J call may be incorrect, as the DNA end agrees better with TRBJ2-1. Germline V gives CDR1 SGHRS, CDR2 YFSETQ. This CDR3 has 17 residues. Here the CDR3 reads CASSLAGASGFYNEQFF. In DNA, the CDR3 is TGCGCCAGCAGCTTGGCCGGGGCTAGCGGATTCTACAATGAGCAGTTCTTC.